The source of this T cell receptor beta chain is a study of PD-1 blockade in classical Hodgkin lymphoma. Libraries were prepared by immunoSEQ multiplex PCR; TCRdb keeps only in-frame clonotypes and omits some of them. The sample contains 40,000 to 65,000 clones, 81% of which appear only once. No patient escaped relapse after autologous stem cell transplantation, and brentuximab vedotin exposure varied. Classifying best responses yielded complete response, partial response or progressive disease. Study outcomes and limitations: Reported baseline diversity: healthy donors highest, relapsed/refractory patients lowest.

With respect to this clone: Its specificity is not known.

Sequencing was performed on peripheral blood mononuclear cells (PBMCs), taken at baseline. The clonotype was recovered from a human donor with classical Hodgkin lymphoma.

CDR3 residues: CASSPFSQGAYAFF. The CDR3 nucleotides are TGTGCCAGCAGTCCCTTCTCACAGGGGGCTTATGCTTTCTTT. V usage is TRBV27 and J usage is TRBJ1-1; 9 positions match TRBD1. V shed 5 bases and J 11 bases; nucleotides not matched to a gene: 12. The CDR3 is made up of 14 amino acids. Per germline, CDR1 MNHEY and CDR2 SMNVEV (reference sequence).